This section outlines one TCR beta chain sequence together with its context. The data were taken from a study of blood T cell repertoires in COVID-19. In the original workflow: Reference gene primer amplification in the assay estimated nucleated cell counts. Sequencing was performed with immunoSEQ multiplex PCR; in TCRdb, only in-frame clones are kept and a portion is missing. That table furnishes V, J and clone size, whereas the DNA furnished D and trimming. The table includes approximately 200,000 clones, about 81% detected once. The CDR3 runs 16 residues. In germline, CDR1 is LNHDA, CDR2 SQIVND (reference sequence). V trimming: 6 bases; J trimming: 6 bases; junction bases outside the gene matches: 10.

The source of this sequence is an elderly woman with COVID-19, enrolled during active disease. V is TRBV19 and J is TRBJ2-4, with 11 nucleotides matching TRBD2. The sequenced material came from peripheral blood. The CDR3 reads CASSDILAGAGNIQYF. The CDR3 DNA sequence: TGTGCCAGTAGCGACATACTAGCGGGAGCGGGAAACATTCAGTACTTC. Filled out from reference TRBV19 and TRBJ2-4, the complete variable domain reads DGGITQSPKYLFRKEGQNVTLSCEQNLNHDAMYWYRQDPGQGLRLIYYSQIVNDFQKGDIAEGYSVSREKKESFPLTVTSAQKNPTAFYLCASSDILAGAGNIQYFGAGTRLSVL.